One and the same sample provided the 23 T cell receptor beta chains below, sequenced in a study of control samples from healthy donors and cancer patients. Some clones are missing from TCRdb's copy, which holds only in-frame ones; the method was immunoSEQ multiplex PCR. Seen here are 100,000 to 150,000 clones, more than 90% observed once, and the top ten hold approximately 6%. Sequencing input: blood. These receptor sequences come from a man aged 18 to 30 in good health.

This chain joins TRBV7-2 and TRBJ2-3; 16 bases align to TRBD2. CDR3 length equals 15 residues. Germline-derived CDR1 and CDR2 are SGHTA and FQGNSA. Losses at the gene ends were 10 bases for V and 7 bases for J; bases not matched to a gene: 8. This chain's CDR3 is CATVGTSGGANTQYF. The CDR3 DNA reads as TGTGCCACCGTCGGGACTAGCGGGGGGGCAAATACGCAGTATTTT. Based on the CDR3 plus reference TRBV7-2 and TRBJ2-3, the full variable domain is GAGVSQSPSNKVTEKGKDVELRCDPISGHTALYWYRQSLGQGLEFLIYFQGNSAPDKSGLPSDRFSAERTGGSVSTLTIQRTQQEDSAVYLCATVGTSGGANTQYFGPGTRLTVL.

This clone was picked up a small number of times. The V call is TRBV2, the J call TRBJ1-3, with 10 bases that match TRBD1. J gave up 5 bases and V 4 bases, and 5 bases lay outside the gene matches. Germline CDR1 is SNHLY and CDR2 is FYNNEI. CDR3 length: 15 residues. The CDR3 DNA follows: TGTGCCAGCAGTGCGGGACAGGGGTTAAGAAACACCATATATTTT. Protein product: CASSAGQGLRNTIYF.

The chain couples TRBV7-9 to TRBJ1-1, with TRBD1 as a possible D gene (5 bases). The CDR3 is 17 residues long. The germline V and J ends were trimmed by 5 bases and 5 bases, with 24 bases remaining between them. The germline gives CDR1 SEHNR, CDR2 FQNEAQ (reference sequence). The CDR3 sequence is CASSRFRGQGRGTEAFF. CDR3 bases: TGTGCCAGCAGCCGCTTCCGGGGCCAGGGACGGGGAACTGAAGCTTTCTTT. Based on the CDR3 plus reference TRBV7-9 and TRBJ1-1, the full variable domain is DTGVSQNPRHKITKRGQNVTFRCDPISEHNRLYWYRQTLGQGPEFLTYFQNEAQLEKSRLLSDRFSAERPKGSFSTLEIQRTEQGDSAMYLCASSRFRGQGRGTEAFFGQGTRLTVV.

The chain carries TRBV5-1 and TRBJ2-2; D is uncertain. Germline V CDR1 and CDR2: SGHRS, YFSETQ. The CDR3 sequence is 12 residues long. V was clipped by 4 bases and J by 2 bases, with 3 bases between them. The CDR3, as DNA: TGCGCCAGCAGCATAAACACCGGGGAGCTGTTTTTT. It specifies CASSINTGELFF.

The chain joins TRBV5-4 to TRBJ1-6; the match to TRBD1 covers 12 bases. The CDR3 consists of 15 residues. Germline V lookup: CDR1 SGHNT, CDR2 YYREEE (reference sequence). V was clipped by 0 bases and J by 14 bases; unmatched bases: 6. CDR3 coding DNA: TGTGCCAGCAGCTTGGGGGGACAGGGGGCATCCACCCTCCACTTT. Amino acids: CASSLGGQGASTLHF.

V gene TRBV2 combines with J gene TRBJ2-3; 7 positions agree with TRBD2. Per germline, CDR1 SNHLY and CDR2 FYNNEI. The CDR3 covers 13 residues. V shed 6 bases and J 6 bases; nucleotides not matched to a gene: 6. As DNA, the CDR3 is TGTGCCAGCAGGCGGGGGACGAGTGATACGCAGTATTTT. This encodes CASRRGTSDTQYF.

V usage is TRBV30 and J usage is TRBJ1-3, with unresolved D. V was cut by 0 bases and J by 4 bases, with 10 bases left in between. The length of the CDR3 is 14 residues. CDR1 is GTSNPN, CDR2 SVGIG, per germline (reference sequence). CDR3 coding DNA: TGTGCCTGGAGTGTTGGAATAATAGGAAACACCATATATTTT. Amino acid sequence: CAWSVGIIGNTIYF.

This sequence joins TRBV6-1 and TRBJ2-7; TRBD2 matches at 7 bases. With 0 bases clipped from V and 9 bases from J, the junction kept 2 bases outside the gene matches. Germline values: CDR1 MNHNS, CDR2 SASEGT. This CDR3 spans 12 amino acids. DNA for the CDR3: TGTGCCAGCAGTGAAGCCTGGGAGGGGCAGTACTTC. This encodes CASSEAWEGQYF.

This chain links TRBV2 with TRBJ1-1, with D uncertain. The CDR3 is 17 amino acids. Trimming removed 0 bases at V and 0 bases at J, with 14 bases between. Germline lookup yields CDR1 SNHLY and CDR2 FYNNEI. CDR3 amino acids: CASSEARGPSMNTEAFF. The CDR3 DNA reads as TGTGCCAGCAGTGAAGCGCGCGGCCCATCCATGAACACTGAAGCTTTCTTT.

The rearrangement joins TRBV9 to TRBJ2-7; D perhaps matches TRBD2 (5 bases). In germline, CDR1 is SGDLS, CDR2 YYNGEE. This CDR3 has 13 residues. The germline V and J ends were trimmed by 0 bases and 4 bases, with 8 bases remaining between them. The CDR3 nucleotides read TGTGCCAGCAGCGTAGTCGGAGGTTACGAGCAGTACTTC. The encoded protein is CASSVVGGYEQYF. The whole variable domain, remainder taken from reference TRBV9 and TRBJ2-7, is DSGVTQTPKHLITATGQRVTLRCSPRSGDLSVYWYQQSLDQGLQFLIQYYNGEERAKGNILERFSAQQFPDLHSELNLSSLELGDSALYFCASSVVGGYEQYFGPGTRLTVT.

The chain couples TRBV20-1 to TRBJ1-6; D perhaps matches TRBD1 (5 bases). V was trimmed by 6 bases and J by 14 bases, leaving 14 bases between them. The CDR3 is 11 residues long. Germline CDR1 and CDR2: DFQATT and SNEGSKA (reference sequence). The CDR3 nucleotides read TGCAGTGCCCCGACAGACTCGGCCCTCCACTTT. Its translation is CSAPTDSALHF.

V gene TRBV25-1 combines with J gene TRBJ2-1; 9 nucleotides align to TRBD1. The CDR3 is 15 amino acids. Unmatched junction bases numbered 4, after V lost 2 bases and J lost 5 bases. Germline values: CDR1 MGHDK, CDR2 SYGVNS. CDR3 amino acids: CASSETGGGNNEQFF. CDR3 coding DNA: TGTGCCAGCAGTGAAACAGGGGGCGGTAACAATGAGCAGTTCTTC.

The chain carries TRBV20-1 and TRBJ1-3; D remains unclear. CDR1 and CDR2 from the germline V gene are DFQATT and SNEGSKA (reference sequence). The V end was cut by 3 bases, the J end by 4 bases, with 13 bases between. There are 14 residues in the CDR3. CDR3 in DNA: TGCAGTGCTAGTCTGGGGATGTGGGGAAACACCATATATTTT. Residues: CSASLGMWGNTIYF.

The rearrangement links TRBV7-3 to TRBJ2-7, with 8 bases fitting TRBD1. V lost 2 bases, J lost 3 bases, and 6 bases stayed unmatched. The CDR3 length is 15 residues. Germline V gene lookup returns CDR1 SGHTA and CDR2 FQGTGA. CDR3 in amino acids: CASSLGLGQGYEQYF. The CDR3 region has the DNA TGTGCCAGCAGCTTAGGGCTCGGACAGGGCTACGAGCAGTACTTC.

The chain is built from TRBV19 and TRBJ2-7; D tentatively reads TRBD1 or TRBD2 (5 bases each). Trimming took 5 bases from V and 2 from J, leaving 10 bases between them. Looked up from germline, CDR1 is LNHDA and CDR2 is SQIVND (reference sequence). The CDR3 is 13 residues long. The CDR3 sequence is CASSSRGTYEQYF. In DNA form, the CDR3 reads TGTGCCAGTAGTTCCCGGGGCACCTACGAGCAGTACTTC.

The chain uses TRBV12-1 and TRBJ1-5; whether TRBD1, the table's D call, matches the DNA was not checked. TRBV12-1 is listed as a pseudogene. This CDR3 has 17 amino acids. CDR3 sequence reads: CASSPTGSKVGSQPQHF. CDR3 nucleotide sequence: TGTGCCAGCAGCCCGACAGGGTCAAAGGTAGGTTCTCAGCCCCAGCATTTT.

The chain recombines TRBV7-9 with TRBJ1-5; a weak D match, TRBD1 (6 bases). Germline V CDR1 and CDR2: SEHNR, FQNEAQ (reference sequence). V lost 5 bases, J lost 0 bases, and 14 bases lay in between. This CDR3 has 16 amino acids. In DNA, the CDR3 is TGTGCCAGCAGCCTCTCTGACAGGTATAGCAATCAGCCCCAGCATTTT. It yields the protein CASSLSDRYSNQPQHF.

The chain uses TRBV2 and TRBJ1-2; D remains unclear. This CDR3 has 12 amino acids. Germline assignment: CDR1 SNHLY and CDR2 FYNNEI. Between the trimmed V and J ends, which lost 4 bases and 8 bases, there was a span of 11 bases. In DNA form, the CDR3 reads TGTGCCAGCAGTGCTTCGGGCTGGGGCTACACCTTC. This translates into CASSASGWGYTF.

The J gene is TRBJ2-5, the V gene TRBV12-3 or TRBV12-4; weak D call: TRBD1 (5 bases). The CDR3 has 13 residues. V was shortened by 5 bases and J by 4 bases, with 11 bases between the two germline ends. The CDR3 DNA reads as TGTGCCAGCAGTCCCCGACAGCGAGAGACCCAGTACTTC. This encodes CASSPRQRETQYF.

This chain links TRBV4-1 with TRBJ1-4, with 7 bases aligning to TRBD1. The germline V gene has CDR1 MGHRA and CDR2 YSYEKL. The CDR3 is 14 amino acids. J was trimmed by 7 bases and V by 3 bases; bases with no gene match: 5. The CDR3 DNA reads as TGCGCCAGCAGCCACACAGGGGTGGGTGAAAAACTGTTTTTT. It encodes CASSHTGVGEKLFF.

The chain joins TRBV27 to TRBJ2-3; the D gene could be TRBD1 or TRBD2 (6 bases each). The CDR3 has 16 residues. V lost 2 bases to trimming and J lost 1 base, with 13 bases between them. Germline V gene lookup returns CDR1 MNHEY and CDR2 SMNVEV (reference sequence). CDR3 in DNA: TGTGCCAGCAGTTTAGGAGGGGGGCAAGGCACAGATACGCAGTATTTT. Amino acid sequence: CASSLGGGQGTDTQYF.

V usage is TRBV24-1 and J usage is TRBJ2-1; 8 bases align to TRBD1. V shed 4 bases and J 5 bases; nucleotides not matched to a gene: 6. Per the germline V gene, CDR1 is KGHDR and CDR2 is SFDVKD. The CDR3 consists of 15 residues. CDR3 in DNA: TGTGCCACCAGTGAGCCGGGACAGGAAAACAATGAGCAGTTCTTC. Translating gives CATSEPGQENNEQFF.

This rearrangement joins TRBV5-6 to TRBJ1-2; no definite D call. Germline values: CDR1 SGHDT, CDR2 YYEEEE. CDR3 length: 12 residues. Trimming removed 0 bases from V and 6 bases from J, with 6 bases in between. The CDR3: CASSLGGNGYTF. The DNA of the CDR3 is TGTGCCAGCAGCTTGGGCGGGAATGGCTACACCTTC. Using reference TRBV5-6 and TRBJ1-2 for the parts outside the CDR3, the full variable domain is DAGVTQSPTHLIKTRGQQVTLRCSPKSGHDTVSWYQQALGQGPQFIFQYYEEEERQRGNFPDRFSGHQFPNYSSELNVNALLLGDSALYLCASSLGGNGYTFGSGTRLTVV.